Shown below are 18 T cell receptor beta chains from a single sample sequenced in a study of human T cells and chemical hapten exposure. Described time point: patch test 2, 6 weeks after DPC sensitization. Treatment here: therapeutic diphenylcyclopropenone sensitization with weekly scalp DPC. From the RACE reads, TCRdb called clonotypes with MiXCR, one entry per CDR3 protein. The data contain 65,000 to 95,000 distinct CDR3 sequences, 6.6% of them singletons. The source material was whole blood, sampled in connection with sensitization to the hapten diphenylcyclopropenone (DPC). The receptors originated from a woman aged 30 to 39 with alopecia areata. Some clones in this sample may be carry-over from other donors' samples.

This clonotype has only a few counts. The V and J genes are TRBV12-3 or TRBV12-4 and TRBJ1-6, with D possibly matching TRBD1 (5 bases). The CDR3 is made up of 20 amino acids. V lost 5 bases, J lost 1 base, and 24 bases lay in between. The CDR3 region is CASSRGVALGPGSYNSPLHF. The CDR3 coding sequence is TGTGCCAGCAGTAGAGGGGTCGCACTTGGTCCGGGGTCCTATAATTCACCCCTCCACTTT.

This clonotype was counted many times. This chain links TRBV30 with TRBJ1-3; D unclear. Germline CDR1 GTSNPN, CDR2 SVGIG (reference sequence). The CDR3 runs to 16 residues. Trimming removed 0 bases at V and 0 bases at J, with 12 bases between. The CDR3 DNA follows: TGTGCCTGGAGTGTATGGCAGTTCCTCTCTGGAAACACCATATATTTT. As protein: CAWSVWQFLSGNTIYF.

This clonotype was detected many times. The J gene is TRBJ1-1, the V gene TRBV5-1; D not certain. Per the germline V gene, CDR1 is SGHRS and CDR2 is YFSETQ. This CDR3 is built from 14 residues. With 4 bases removed from V and 1 base from J, the gap between germline ends came to 11 bases. The CDR3 DNA follows: TGCGCCAGCAGCGCGGGCGCAGGGAACACTGAAGCTTTCTTT. As protein: CASSAGAGNTEAFF.

At least ten counts were recorded for this clonotype. The CDR3 nucleotides read TGCAGTGCTAGTCCCCAGGGAAACATTCAGTACTTC. Translated, it gives CSASPQGNIQYF. The V call is TRBV20-1, the J call TRBJ2-4; perhaps TRBD1 as D (5 bases). V lost 3 bases and J lost 6, with 9 bases in between. This CDR3 has 12 residues. Germline CDR1 reads DFQATT; CDR2 reads SNEGSKA (reference sequence).

As to this clonotype: The junction differs from germline at one of its ends, possibly a read error. The CDR3 DNA reads TGCAGGGTTGAAGTTCCCAAGACAGACACTGAAGCTTTCTTT. Translating gives CRVEVPKTDTEAFF. V usage is TRBV29-1 and J usage is TRBJ1-1, with a possible D match to TRBD1 (5 bases). The CDR3 extends over 14 amino acids. Looked up from germline, CDR1 is SQVTM and CDR2 is ANQGSEA.

This clonotype has a count of ten or more. The chain joins TRBV20-1 to TRBJ1-6, with TRBD1 identical over 9 bases. Germline CDR1 is DFQATT and CDR2 is SNEGSKA (reference sequence). The CDR3 runs to 13 residues. V shed 6 bases, J shed 7 bases, and the junction held 4 bases outside the gene matches. The CDR3: CSAWDRANSPLHF. The CDR3 DNA reads as TGCAGTGCCTGGGACAGGGCCAATTCACCCCTCCACTTT.

This clonotype was seen many times. One end of the junction varies from germline; a read error may be responsible. The V call is TRBV6-1, the J call TRBJ1-3, with a weak D call TRBD1 (6 bases). The germline V gene encodes CDR1 MNHNS and CDR2 SASEGT. This CDR3 contains 16 residues. The chain's CDR3 is CASSETRTASRNTIYF. CDR3 nucleotide sequence: TGTGCCAGCAGTGAAACAAGGACAGCCTCTCGAAACACCATATATTTT.

This clonotype has at least ten counts. The chain uses TRBV2 and TRBJ1-2; TRBD1 is a possible D gene (5 bases). This CDR3 comprises 16 residues. Trimming pared 0 bases from V and 7 bases from J, leaving 18 bases between. Per germline, CDR1 SNHLY and CDR2 FYNNEI. The CDR3 DNA sequence: TGTGCCAGCAGTGAAGCGGTACGGGGCTACCGACGTGGCTACACCTTC. Amino acids: CASSEAVRGYRRGYTF.

In this sample, this clonotype turned up many times. The chain carries TRBV6-1 and TRBJ1-4, with D possibly being TRBD1 (6 bases). V lost 7 bases to trimming and J lost 8 bases, with 26 bases between them. In germline, CDR1 is MNHNS, CDR2 SASEGT. This CDR3 has 17 amino acids. The CDR3 loop reads CASTPTTRRGFTEKLFF. CDR3 sequence (DNA): TGTGCCAGCACCCCGACGACCAGGAGGGGGTTCACAGAAAAACTGTTTTTT.

The table lists this clonotype with many counts. The chain uses TRBV25-1 and TRBJ2-3, with unresolved D. Germline V gene data show CDR1 as MGHDK and CDR2 as SYGVNS. The V end was cut by 6 bases, the J end by 3 bases, with 10 bases between. The CDR3 extends over 13 amino acids. The DNA of the CDR3 is TGTGCCAGCAGAGCAACACCGACAGATACGCAGTATTTT. This gives the protein CASRATPTDTQYF.

The V gene is TRBV14, the J gene TRBJ1-1, with D hard to call. The CDR3 contains 13 residues. V was clipped by 1 base and J by 1 base, with 4 bases between them. Germline V CDR1 and CDR2: SGHDN, FVKESK. The chain's CDR3 is CASSQGTNTEAFF. The CDR3 DNA reads TGTGCCAGCAGCCAAGGAACGAACACTGAAGCTTTCTTT.

This clonotype was detected ten times or more. This chain connects TRBV6-5 to TRBJ1-4; perhaps TRBD1 as D (6 bases). The CDR3 covers 16 residues. V was trimmed by 5 bases and J by 5 bases, leaving 18 bases between them. The germline gives CDR1 MNHEY, CDR2 SVGAGI. CDR3 sequence reads: CASSRAAGASNEKLFF. CDR3 DNA sequence: TGTGCCAGCAGTAGAGCAGCAGGGGCCTCCAATGAAAAACTGTTTTTT.

This clonotype was detected ten times or more. The chain recombines TRBV5-1 with TRBJ2-3, with 10 bases identical to TRBD2. CDR3 length: 17 amino acids. The V and J ends lost 0 bases and 4 bases, in that order; junction bases with no gene match: 8. Germline V gene sequence: CDR1 SGHRS, CDR2 YFSETQ. CDR3: CASSLAVSSGGADTQYF. The CDR3 nucleotides read TGCGCCAGCAGCTTGGCCGTGTCTAGCGGGGGCGCAGATACGCAGTATTTT.

The gene calls are TRBV29-1 and TRBJ1-4; possibly TRBD1 for D (6 bases). The V gene's germline CDR1 is SQVTM and CDR2 ANQGSEA. The V end lost 4 bases, the J end lost 3 bases, and 9 bases lay between the germline ends. The length of the CDR3 is 13 residues. As DNA, the CDR3 is TGCAGCGTTGCATGGGGGCCTAATGAAAAACTGTTTTTT. Protein sequence: CSVAWGPNEKLFF.

Ten or more counts support this clonotype. The chain employs TRBV4-1 and TRBJ2-1; 12 positions match TRBD2. CDR3 length: 15 amino acids. V lost 4 bases and J lost 7; bases outside the gene matches: 5. Germline V gene data show CDR1 as MGHRA and CDR2 as YSYEKL. The CDR3 loop reads CASSPIGLAGNEQFF. In nucleotides, the CDR3 is TGCGCCAGCAGCCCTATTGGACTAGCGGGGAATGAGCAGTTCTTC.

The rearrangement links TRBV11-2 to TRBJ2-1; TRBD2 matches 7 bases. Trimming cost V 2 bases and J 7 bases; bases outside gene matches: 8. The germline V gene has CDR1 SGHAT and CDR2 FQNNGV. This CDR3 spans 15 amino acids. The CDR3 DNA reads TGTGCCAGCAGCTTATTGGGGGGGACCAATAATGAGCAGTTCTTC. Translating gives CASSLLGGTNNEQFF.

There are many counts of this clonotype. The chain couples TRBV11-2 to TRBJ1-1, with TRBD1 as a possible D gene (5 bases). The CDR3 has 14 residues. With 5 bases removed from V and 0 bases from J, the gap between germline ends came to 10 bases. In germline, CDR1 is SGHAT, CDR2 FQNNGV. This CDR3 is CASSRGRMNTEAFF. Here the CDR3 DNA reads TGTGCCAGCAGCCGGGGACGGATGAACACTGAAGCTTTCTTT. The full variable domain, with the rest looked up from reference TRBV11-2 and TRBJ1-1, is EAGVAQSPRYKIIEKRQSVAFWCNPISGHATLYWYQQILGQGPKLLIQFQNNGVVDDSQLPKDRFSAERLKGVDSTLKIQPAKLEDSAVYLCASSRGRMNTEAFFGQGTRLTVV.

This clonotype was counted a few times. The V and J genes are TRBV20-1 and TRBJ2-5; D possibly corresponds to TRBD2 (5 bases). The CDR3 length is 15 residues. V was cut by 0 bases and J by 5 bases, with 16 bases left in between. Looked up from germline, CDR1 is DFQATT and CDR2 is SNEGSKA (reference sequence). CDR3 nucleotide sequence: TGCAGTGCTAGAGATTCGGGGAGCTGGAGGGAGACCCAGTACTTC. It yields the protein CSARDSGSWRETQYF.